These T cell receptor beta chains were read from a single sample in a study of blood T cell repertoires in COVID-19. Sequencing was performed with immunoSEQ multiplex PCR; in TCRdb, only in-frame clones are kept and a portion is missing. Counted here are about 170,000 clones, more than 75% occurring once; the ten biggest clones make up 3.7%. Input material: peripheral blood. The receptors originated from a man younger than 35 with active or convalescent COVID-19. Both conserved end residues are part of each CDR3. A D gene is named only where the DNA matches it firmly. Clone size is shown for a subset of rows, as once, few, many or a class of expanded clone.

abundance: NA; len: 14; j_gene: TRBJ1-2; d_gene: NA; v_gene: TRBV5-1; CDR3nt: TGCGCCAGCAGCTCCTGGCCCGTTGAATATGGCTACACCTTC; CDR3aa: CASSSWPVEYGYTF
abundance: NA; len: 17; j_gene: TRBJ1-5; d_gene: NA; v_gene: TRBV27; CDR3nt: TGTGCCAGCAGAGCCTTTACAGGGCGTTCAAGCAATCAGCCCCAGCATTTT; CDR3aa: CASRAFTGRSSNQPQHF
abundance: NA; len: 19; j_gene: TRBJ2-3; d_gene: TRBD2; v_gene: TRBV7-2; CDR3nt: TGTGCCAGCAGCTTAGAAGCGATTAGCGGGAGGCGGTACACAGATACGCAGTATTTT; CDR3aa: CASSLEAISGRRYTDTQYF
abundance: NA; len: 16; j_gene: TRBJ1-1; d_gene: NA; v_gene: TRBV7-9; CDR3nt: TGTGCCAGCAGCTTATTCACAGGGTTGGGCCCGGGGGAAGCTTTCTTT; CDR3aa: CASSLFTGLGPGEAFF
abundance: NA; len: 14; j_gene: TRBJ1-1; d_gene: NA; v_gene: TRBV19; CDR3nt: TGTGCCAGTAGTCTATATGGGGGGAATACTGAAGCTTTCTTT; CDR3aa: CASSLYGGNTEAFF
abundance: NA; len: 16; j_gene: TRBJ2-2; d_gene: TRBD2; v_gene: TRBV29-1; CDR3nt: TGCAGCGTTGAAACACTAGCGGGAACCGGCACCGGGGAGCTGTTTTTT; CDR3aa: CSVETLAGTGTGELFF
abundance: once; len: 16; j_gene: TRBJ2-1; d_gene: NA; v_gene: TRBV6-6; CDR3nt: TGTGCCAGCAGTTACTCGGAGACAGGTTGGAACAATGAGCAGTTCTTC; CDR3aa: CASSYSETGWNNEQFF
abundance: NA; len: 16; j_gene: TRBJ2-1; d_gene: NA; v_gene: TRBV27; CDR3nt: TGTGCCAGCAGCCCTGGGTTGGGGGCCCTATACAATGAGCAGTTCTTC; CDR3aa: CASSPGLGALYNEQFF
abundance: NA; len: 15; j_gene: TRBJ1-1; d_gene: NA; v_gene: TRBV9; CDR3nt: TGTGCCAGCAGCGCGGTGACGGCCGCGGGCAGTGAAGCTTTCTTT; CDR3aa: CASSAVTAAGSEAFF
abundance: once; len: 13; j_gene: TRBJ2-7; d_gene: NA; v_gene: TRBV4-1; CDR3nt: TGCGCCAGCAGCCAAGAAAACAGCTACGAGCAGTACTTC; CDR3aa: CASSQENSYEQYF
abundance: NA; len: 12; j_gene: TRBJ1-1; d_gene: NA; v_gene: TRBV29-1; CDR3nt: TGCAGCGTTGACAGGACTAACACTGAAGCTTTCTTT; CDR3aa: CSVDRTNTEAFF
abundance: NA; len: 16; j_gene: TRBJ1-2; d_gene: TRBD1; v_gene: TRBV24-1; CDR3nt: TGTGCCACCAGTGACGGCGGACAGGGAAGGAGCTATGGCTACACCTTC; CDR3aa: CATSDGGQGRSYGYTF
abundance: NA; len: 17; j_gene: TRBJ2-1; d_gene: NA; v_gene: TRBV24-1; CDR3nt: TGTGCCACCAGTGACGAGGGACTCTGGTGGCGGTGCAATGAGCAGTTCTTC; CDR3aa: CATSDEGLWWRCNEQFF
abundance: few; len: 16; j_gene: TRBJ2-3; d_gene: TRBD2; v_gene: TRBV15; CDR3nt: TGTGCCACCAGCAGGCTAGAGGGTAGCGGGAGAGATACGCAGTATTTT; CDR3aa: CATSRLEGSGRDTQYF
abundance: NA; len: 16; j_gene: TRBJ2-1; d_gene: TRBD2; v_gene: TRBV9; CDR3nt: TGTGCCAGCAGCGTAGTTGGGCGGGAGGGCTACAATGAGCAGTTCTTC; CDR3aa: CASSVVGREGYNEQFF
abundance: NA; len: 17; j_gene: TRBJ1-2; d_gene: NA; v_gene: TRBV11-3; CDR3nt: TGTGCCAGCAGCTTAAATCCCCAGGACACATACAAACATGGCTACACCTTC; CDR3aa: CASSLNPQDTYKHGYTF
abundance: NA; len: 15; j_gene: TRBJ1-2; d_gene: TRBD1; v_gene: TRBV5-1; CDR3nt: TGCGCCAGCAGCGCCGGTCTAAACAGGGGTTATGGCTACACCTTC; CDR3aa: CASSAGLNRGYGYTF
abundance: NA; len: 15; j_gene: TRBJ1-4; d_gene: TRBD1; v_gene: TRBV3-1/TRBV3-2; CDR3nt: TGTGCCAGCAGCCAAGGGTTACAGGGGAATGAAAAACTGTTTTTT; CDR3aa: CASSQGLQGNEKLFF
abundance: NA; len: 18; j_gene: TRBJ2-1; d_gene: NA; v_gene: TRBV10-1; CDR3nt: TGCGCCAGCAGTGAGTCGTTCGGACAGATACATCCCTACAATGAGCAGTTCTTC; CDR3aa: CASSESFGQIHPYNEQFF
abundance: NA; len: 14; j_gene: TRBJ1-6; d_gene: NA; v_gene: TRBV21-1; CDR3nt: TGTGCCGACAACGGGATTCTAAATAATTCACCCCTCCACTTT; CDR3aa: CADNGILNNSPLHF
abundance: once; len: 15; j_gene: TRBJ1-5; d_gene: NA; v_gene: TRBV27; CDR3nt: TGTGCCAGCAGTGATTATTGGATGGGGGGTCAGCCCCAGCATTTT; CDR3aa: CASSDYWMGGQPQHF
abundance: once; len: 16; j_gene: TRBJ1-1; d_gene: TRBD1; v_gene: TRBV18; CDR3nt: TGTGCCAGCTCCCGGGACAGGGGCGAGGTGAACACTGAAGCTTTCTTT; CDR3aa: CASSRDRGEVNTEAFF
abundance: NA; len: 11; j_gene: TRBJ1-1; d_gene: NA; v_gene: TRBV12-3/TRBV12-4; CDR3nt: TGTGCCAGCAGTTTCGGCCGAGGGGCTTTCTTT; CDR3aa: CASSFGRGAFF
abundance: NA; len: 16; j_gene: TRBJ2-1; d_gene: TRBD2; v_gene: TRBV14; CDR3nt: TGTGCCAGCAGCCCGATTAGCGGGAGGGCCTACAATGAGCAGTTCTTC; CDR3aa: CASSPISGRAYNEQFF
abundance: NA; len: 16; j_gene: TRBJ2-1; d_gene: TRBD1; v_gene: TRBV24-1; CDR3nt: TGTGCCACCAGTGATGAGGACAGGAGCTCCTACAATGAGCAGTTCTTC; CDR3aa: CATSDEDRSSYNEQFF
abundance: NA; len: 14; j_gene: TRBJ1-4; d_gene: NA; v_gene: TRBV5-1; CDR3nt: TGCGCCAGCAGTAAGACAGCAACTAATGAAAAACTGTTTTTT; CDR3aa: CASSKTATNEKLFF
abundance: NA; len: 14; j_gene: TRBJ1-4; d_gene: TRBD1; v_gene: TRBV11-2; CDR3nt: TGTGCCAGCAGCTTACGACAGGGCGGTGAAAAACTGTTTTTT; CDR3aa: CASSLRQGGEKLFF
abundance: NA; len: 14; j_gene: TRBJ1-2; d_gene: NA; v_gene: TRBV28; CDR3nt: TGTGCCAGCAGTCTGATGGCGGGAAACTATGGCTACACCTTC; CDR3aa: CASSLMAGNYGYTF
abundance: NA; len: 17; j_gene: TRBJ1-6; d_gene: TRBD1; v_gene: TRBV15; CDR3nt: TGTGCCACCAGCAGCCCAGGGGGGAGCTCCTATAATTCACCCCTCCACTTT; CDR3aa: CATSSPGGSSYNSPLHF
abundance: NA; len: 12; j_gene: TRBJ1-1; d_gene: NA; v_gene: TRBV5-8; CDR3nt: TGTGCCAGCAGCTTGGGCAGCACTGAAGCTTTCTTT; CDR3aa: CASSLGSTEAFF
abundance: once; len: 13; j_gene: TRBJ2-5; d_gene: TRBD1; v_gene: TRBV7-9; CDR3nt: TGTGCCAGCAGCCCGGACAGGCGTGTGGCCCAGTACTTC; CDR3aa: CASSPDRRVAQYF
abundance: few; len: 16; j_gene: TRBJ1-4; d_gene: NA; v_gene: TRBV5-8; CDR3nt: TGTGCCAGCAGCTTGGACCGGGGATCCGGAAGGGATAAACTGTTTTTT; CDR3aa: CASSLDRGSGRDKLFF
abundance: NA; len: 14; j_gene: TRBJ2-6; d_gene: NA; v_gene: TRBV27; CDR3nt: TGTGCCAGCTCCGAGAGTGAATGGGCCAACGTCCTGACTTTC; CDR3aa: CASSESEWANVLTF
abundance: NA; len: 16; j_gene: TRBJ2-5; d_gene: NA; v_gene: TRBV28; CDR3nt: TGTGCCAGCAGTTTTTTTATTAGCGTCCTCCAAGAGACCCAGTACTTC; CDR3aa: CASSFFISVLQETQYF
abundance: NA; len: 15; j_gene: TRBJ1-1; d_gene: TRBD1; v_gene: TRBV27; CDR3nt: TGTGCCAGCAGTCTGCAAACAGGGGGTACCACTGAAGCTTTCTTT; CDR3aa: CASSLQTGGTTEAFF
abundance: NA; len: 11; j_gene: TRBJ2-7; d_gene: NA; v_gene: TRBV7-9; CDR3nt: TGTGCCAGCAGCCCGGGTCACGAGCAGTACTTC; CDR3aa: CASSPGHEQYF
abundance: NA; len: 17; j_gene: TRBJ2-2; d_gene: TRBD2; v_gene: TRBV9; CDR3nt: TGTGCCAGCAGCGTAGTCCCGCTAGCGGAGAACACCGGGGAGCTGTTTTTT; CDR3aa: CASSVVPLAENTGELFF
abundance: NA; len: 16; j_gene: TRBJ1-2; d_gene: NA; v_gene: TRBV27; CDR3nt: TGTGCCAGCAAGAATCTTTGGGGGGGCCTTGACTATGGCTACACCTTC; CDR3aa: CASKNLWGGLDYGYTF
abundance: NA; len: 13; j_gene: TRBJ1-2; d_gene: NA; v_gene: TRBV3-1/TRBV3-2; CDR3nt: TGTGCCAGCAGCCGAACCGAAGGGGAAGGCTACACCTTC; CDR3aa: CASSRTEGEGYTF
abundance: few; len: 14; j_gene: TRBJ1-2; d_gene: NA; v_gene: TRBV28; CDR3nt: TGTGCCAGCAGTTTAACAGACAATGTCTATGGCTACACCTTC; CDR3aa: CASSLTDNVYGYTF
abundance: few; len: 13; j_gene: TRBJ1-1; d_gene: TRBD1; v_gene: TRBV7-3; CDR3nt: TGTGCCAGCAGATGGGACAGGGGGACTGAAGCTTTCTTT; CDR3aa: CASRWDRGTEAFF
abundance: NA; len: 13; j_gene: TRBJ1-1; d_gene: NA; v_gene: TRBV7-9; CDR3nt: TGTGCCAGCAGCTTGGAAGGGGACACTGAAGCTTTCTTT; CDR3aa: CASSLEGDTEAFF
abundance: once; len: 16; j_gene: TRBJ1-4; d_gene: NA; v_gene: TRBV5-1; CDR3nt: TGCGCCAGCAGCGCTAACCTCAGGGCCTCTAATGAAAAACTGTTTTTT; CDR3aa: CASSANLRASNEKLFF
abundance: NA; len: 18; j_gene: TRBJ2-1; d_gene: NA; v_gene: TRBV19; CDR3nt: TGTGCCAGTAGTATAGTAGGTCCGAGACACAAAAACTACAATGAGCAGTTCTTC; CDR3aa: CASSIVGPRHKNYNEQFF
abundance: NA; len: 18; j_gene: TRBJ2-5; d_gene: TRBD2; v_gene: TRBV6-2/TRBV6-3; CDR3nt: TGTGCCAGCAGTTACTCTTTAGCGGGATCCGATAGGGGAGAGACCCAGTACTTC; CDR3aa: CASSYSLAGSDRGETQYF
abundance: NA; len: 13; j_gene: TRBJ1-2; d_gene: NA; v_gene: TRBV9; CDR3nt: TGTGCCAGCAGCGTAGCGCCGGGTCTCGGCTACACCTTC; CDR3aa: CASSVAPGLGYTF
abundance: NA; len: 18; j_gene: TRBJ2-7; d_gene: TRBD2; v_gene: TRBV27; CDR3nt: TGTGCCAGCAGTCCCAGGGCAGGGGATGGGACTAGCACCTACGAGCAGTACTTC; CDR3aa: CASSPRAGDGTSTYEQYF
abundance: NA; len: 16; j_gene: TRBJ2-3; d_gene: TRBD2; v_gene: TRBV11-3; CDR3nt: TGTGCCAGCAGCCCCCGACTAGCGAAACTCACAGATACGCAGTATTTT; CDR3aa: CASSPRLAKLTDTQYF
abundance: NA; len: 12; j_gene: TRBJ2-3; d_gene: NA; v_gene: TRBV11-2; CDR3nt: TGTGCCAGCAGTTGGGCCACAGATACGCAGTATTTT; CDR3aa: CASSWATDTQYF
abundance: NA; len: 15; j_gene: TRBJ2-3; d_gene: NA; v_gene: TRBV4-2; CDR3nt: TGTGCCAGCAGCCAACCAGCGGAGTACACAGATACGCAGTATTTT; CDR3aa: CASSQPAEYTDTQYF
abundance: NA; len: 12; j_gene: TRBJ1-3; d_gene: NA; v_gene: TRBV5-1; CDR3nt: TGCGCCAGCAGCTACCCGGGAGACACCATATATTTT; CDR3aa: CASSYPGDTIYF
abundance: few; len: 17; j_gene: TRBJ2-2; d_gene: NA; v_gene: TRBV15; CDR3nt: TGTGCCACCAGCAGACCCTTGGGGAGAACCAACACCGGGGAGCTGTTTTTT; CDR3aa: CATSRPLGRTNTGELFF
abundance: NA; len: 15; j_gene: TRBJ2-5; d_gene: NA; v_gene: TRBV2; CDR3nt: TGTGCCAGCAGTGCCGGGATCACAAACCAAGAGACCCAGTACTTC; CDR3aa: CASSAGITNQETQYF
abundance: NA; len: 13; j_gene: TRBJ1-1; d_gene: NA; v_gene: TRBV7-2; CDR3nt: TGTGCCAGCAGCGAAACCGACTACACTGAAGCTTTCTTT; CDR3aa: CASSETDYTEAFF
abundance: once; len: 14; j_gene: TRBJ2-3; d_gene: NA; v_gene: TRBV5-1; CDR3nt: TGCGCCAGCAGCTTGGCCGGGGTCACAGATACGCAGTATTTT; CDR3aa: CASSLAGVTDTQYF
abundance: once; len: 18; j_gene: TRBJ2-2; d_gene: TRBD2; v_gene: TRBV7-9; CDR3nt: TGTGCCAGCAGCTACTTGACTAGCGGGGGGGCAAACACCGGGGAGCTGTTTTTT; CDR3aa: CASSYLTSGGANTGELFF
abundance: NA; len: 14; j_gene: TRBJ1-5; d_gene: TRBD1; v_gene: TRBV6-2/TRBV6-3; CDR3nt: TGTGCCAGCAGTTACGGGACAGAGAATCAGCCCCAGCATTTT; CDR3aa: CASSYGTENQPQHF